This T cell receptor (beta chain) appears in the sequencing data of a study of Tregs in tolerant kidney transplant recipients. The assay was immunoSEQ multiplex PCR, and TCRdb's table has in-frame clones only and misses some. The sample holds about 52,000 clones. This receptor was taken from a human donor who received a combined kidney and bone marrow transplant. The sample in question was CD4+ T cells from blood, obtained before the transplant.

Here the CDR3 reads CSVEVRGGNTIYF. The part of the CDR3 DNA that was read is TGCAGCGTTGAAGTAAGGGGTGGAAACACC. The chain uses TRBV29-1 and TRBJ1-3; a weak D match, TRBD1 (5 bases). The CDR3 extends 3 residues past the end of the read, so its final part is completed from the germline J gene. Germline V gene data show CDR1 as SQVTM and CDR2 as ANQGSEA. The CDR3 loop spans 13 amino acids. Trimming removed 1 base at V and 3 bases at J, with 7 bases between.